Below, one T cell receptor (beta chain) is given with its context. No antigen is known for it. This specimen comes from a study of T cell responses to AZD1222 COVID-19 vaccine. Findings and limits, study-wide: Seropositivity was recorded at baseline in only 6 or 7 AZD1222 recipients. Vaccine-associated CD4 TCRs ranged over spike, dominating at 160-218 and 743-854.

TCRdb keeps only in-frame clones here, not all; method: immunoSEQ multiplex PCR. The sample lists 100,000 or so clones, about 88% occurring once. Here the sequenced sample was peripheral blood, taken on day 0 of AZD1222 vaccination. This TCR came from an adult in good health.

CDR3 nucleotide sequence: TGTGCCAGCAGCGTAGATTCCGTGGGACAGCCTCCTGGCTACACCTTC. It encodes CASSVDSVGQPPGYTF. This sequence joins TRBV9 and TRBJ1-2; 7 nucleotides line up with TRBD1. After removal of 0 bases from V and 7 bases from J, the junction contained 12 bases not matched to a gene. CDR1 is SGDLS and CDR2 is YYNGEE in the germline V gene. CDR3 size: 16 residues.